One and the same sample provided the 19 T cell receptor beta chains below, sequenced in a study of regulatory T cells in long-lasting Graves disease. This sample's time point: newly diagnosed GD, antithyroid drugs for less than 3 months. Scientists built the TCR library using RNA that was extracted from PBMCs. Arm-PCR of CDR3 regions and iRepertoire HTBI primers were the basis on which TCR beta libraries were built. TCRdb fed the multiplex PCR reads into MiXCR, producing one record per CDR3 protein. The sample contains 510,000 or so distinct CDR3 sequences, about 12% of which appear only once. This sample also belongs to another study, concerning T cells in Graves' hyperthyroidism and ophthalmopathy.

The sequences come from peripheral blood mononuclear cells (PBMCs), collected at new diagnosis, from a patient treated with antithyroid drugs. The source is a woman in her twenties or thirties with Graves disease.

The CDR3 is CASSLAGRGLAPYEQFF. DNA for the CDR3: TGTGCCAGCAGCTTAGCGGGGAGGGGACTAGCGCCCTACGAGCAGTTCTTC. The chain is built from TRBV7-2 and TRBJ2-1, with 10 nucleotides matching TRBD2. This CDR3 is 17 amino acids long. The germline V gene has CDR1 SGHTA and CDR2 FQGNSA. Losses at the gene ends were 0 bases for V and 10 bases for J; bases not matched to a gene: 12.

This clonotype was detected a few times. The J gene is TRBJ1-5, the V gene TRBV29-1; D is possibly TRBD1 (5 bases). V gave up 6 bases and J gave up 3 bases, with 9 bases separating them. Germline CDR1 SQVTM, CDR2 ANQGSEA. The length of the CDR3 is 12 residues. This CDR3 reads CSVGDFNQPQHF. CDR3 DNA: TGCAGCGTGGGGGACTTCAATCAGCCCCAGCATTTT.

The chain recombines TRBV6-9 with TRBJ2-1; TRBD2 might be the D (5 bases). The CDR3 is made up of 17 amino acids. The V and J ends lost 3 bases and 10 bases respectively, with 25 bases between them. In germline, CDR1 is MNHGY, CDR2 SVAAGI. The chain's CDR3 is CASSYGMGAALVGEQFF. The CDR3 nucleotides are TGTGCCAGCAGTTACGGGATGGGAGCAGCCTTGGTCGGAGAGCAGTTCTTC.

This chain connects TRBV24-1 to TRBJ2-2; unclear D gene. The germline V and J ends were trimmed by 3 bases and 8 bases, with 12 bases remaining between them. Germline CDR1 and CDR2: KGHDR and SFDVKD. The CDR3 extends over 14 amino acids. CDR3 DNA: TGTGCCACCAGTGATCCTGGGGTATCTGGGGAGCTGTTTTTT. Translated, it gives CATSDPGVSGELFF.

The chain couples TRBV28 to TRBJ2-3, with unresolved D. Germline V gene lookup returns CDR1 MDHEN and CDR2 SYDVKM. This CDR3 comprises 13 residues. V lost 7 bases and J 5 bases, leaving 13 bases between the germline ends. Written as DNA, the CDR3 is TGTGCCAGCACTTCTTCGATGGAAGATACGCAGTATTTT. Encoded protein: CASTSSMEDTQYF.

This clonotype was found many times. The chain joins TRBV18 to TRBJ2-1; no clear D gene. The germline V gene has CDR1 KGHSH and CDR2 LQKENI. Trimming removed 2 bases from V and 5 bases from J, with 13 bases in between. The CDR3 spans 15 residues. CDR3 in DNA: TGTGCCAGCTCACCAAGAGGAGATTTTAACAATGAGCAGTTCTTC. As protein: CASSPRGDFNNEQFF.

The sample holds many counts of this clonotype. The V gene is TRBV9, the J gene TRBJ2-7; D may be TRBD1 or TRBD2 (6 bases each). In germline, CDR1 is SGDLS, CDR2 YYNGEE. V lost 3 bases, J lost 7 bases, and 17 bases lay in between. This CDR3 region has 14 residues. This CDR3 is CASSEPSGAGEQYF. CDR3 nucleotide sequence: TGTGCCAGCAGCGAACCGTCGGGGGCGGGGGAGCAGTACTTC.

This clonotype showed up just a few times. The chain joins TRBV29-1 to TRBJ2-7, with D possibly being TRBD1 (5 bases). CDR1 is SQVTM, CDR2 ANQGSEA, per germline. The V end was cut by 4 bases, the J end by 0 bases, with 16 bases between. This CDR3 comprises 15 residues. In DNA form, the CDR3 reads TGCAGCGTTGCCCCACAGGCCCCTATCTCCTACGAGCAGTACTTC. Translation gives CSVAPQAPISYEQYF.

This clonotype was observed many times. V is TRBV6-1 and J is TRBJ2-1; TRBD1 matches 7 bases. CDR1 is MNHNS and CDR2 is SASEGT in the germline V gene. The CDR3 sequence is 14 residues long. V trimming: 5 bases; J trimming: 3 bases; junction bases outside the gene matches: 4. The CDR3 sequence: CASSPRQGYNEQFF. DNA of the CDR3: TGTGCCAGCAGTCCTCGACAGGGCTACAATGAGCAGTTCTTC.

CDR3 sequence: CASSEAKGQSDSNQPQHF. The CDR3 DNA sequence: TGTGCCAGCAGTGAAGCGAAGGGACAGTCCGATAGCAATCAGCCCCAGCATTTT. The J gene is TRBJ1-5, the V gene TRBV2; 7 bases align to TRBD1. This CDR3 is 18 amino acids long. Germline V gene lookup returns CDR1 SNHLY and CDR2 FYNNEI. V lost 0 bases, J lost 0 bases, and 8 bases stayed unmatched.

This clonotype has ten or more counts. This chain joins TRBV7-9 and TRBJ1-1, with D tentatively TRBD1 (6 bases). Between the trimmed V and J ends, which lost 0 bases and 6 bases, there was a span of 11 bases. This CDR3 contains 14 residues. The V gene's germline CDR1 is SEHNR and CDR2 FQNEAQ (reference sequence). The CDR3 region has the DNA TGTGCCAGCAGCTTAGCATGGGGGGGCGCTGAAGCTTTCTTT. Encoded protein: CASSLAWGGAEAFF.

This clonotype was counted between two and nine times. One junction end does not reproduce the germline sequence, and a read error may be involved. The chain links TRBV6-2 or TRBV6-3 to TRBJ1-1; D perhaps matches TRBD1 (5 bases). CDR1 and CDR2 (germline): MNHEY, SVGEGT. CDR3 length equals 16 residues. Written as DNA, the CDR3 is TGTGCCAGCAGTTTCCGGGACGGAATTTTGAACACTGAAGCTCTCTTT. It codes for CASSFRDGILNTEALF.

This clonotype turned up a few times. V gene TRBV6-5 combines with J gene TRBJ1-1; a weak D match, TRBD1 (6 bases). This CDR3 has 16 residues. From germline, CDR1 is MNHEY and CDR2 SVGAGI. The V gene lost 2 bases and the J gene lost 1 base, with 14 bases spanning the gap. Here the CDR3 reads CASSYAQGSGNTEAFF. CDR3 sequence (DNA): TGTGCCAGCAGTTACGCTCAGGGGAGCGGGAACACTGAAGCTTTCTTT.

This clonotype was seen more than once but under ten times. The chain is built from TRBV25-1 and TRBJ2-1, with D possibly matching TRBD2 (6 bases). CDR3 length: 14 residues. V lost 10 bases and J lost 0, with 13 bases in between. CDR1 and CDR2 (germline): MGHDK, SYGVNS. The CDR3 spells CATARGSSYNEQFF. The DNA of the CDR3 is TGTGCCACCGCGCGGGGTAGCTCCTACAATGAGCAGTTCTTC. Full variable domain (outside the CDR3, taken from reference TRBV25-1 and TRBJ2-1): EADIYQTPRYLVIGTGKKITLECSQTMGHDKMYWYQQDPGMELHLIHYSYGVNSTEKGDLSSESTVSRIRTEHFPLTLESARPSHTSQYLCATARGSSYNEQFFGPGTRLTVL.

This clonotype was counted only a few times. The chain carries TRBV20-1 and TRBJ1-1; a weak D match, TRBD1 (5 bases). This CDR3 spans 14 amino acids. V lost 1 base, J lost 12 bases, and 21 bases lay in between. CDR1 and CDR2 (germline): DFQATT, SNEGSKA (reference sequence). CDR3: CSARAPSGVKVSFF. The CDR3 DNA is TGCAGTGCTAGAGCCCCCTCGGGGGTTAAGGTATCTTTCTTT.

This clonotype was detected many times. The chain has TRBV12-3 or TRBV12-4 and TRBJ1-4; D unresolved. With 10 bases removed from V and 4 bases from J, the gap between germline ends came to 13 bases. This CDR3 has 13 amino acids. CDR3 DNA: TGTGCCACCAAGAGCACCGGTAATGAAAAACTGTTTTTT. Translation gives CATKSTGNEKLFF.

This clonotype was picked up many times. CDR3: CATSTGNTGELFF. The CDR3, as DNA: TGTGCCACCTCGACAGGGAACACCGGGGAGCTGTTTTTT. J is TRBJ2-2 and V is TRBV2; D perhaps matches TRBD1 (6 bases). Germline V gene sequence: CDR1 SNHLY, CDR2 FYNNEI. The CDR3 runs 13 residues. V was pared by 10 bases and J by 1 base, with 10 bases between.

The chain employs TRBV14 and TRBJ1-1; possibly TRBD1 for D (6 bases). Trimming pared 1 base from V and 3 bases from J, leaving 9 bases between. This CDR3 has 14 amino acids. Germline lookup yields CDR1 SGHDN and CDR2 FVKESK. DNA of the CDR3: TGTGCCAGCAGCCAAGTCACAGGGCACACTGAAGCTTTCTTT. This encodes CASSQVTGHTEAFF. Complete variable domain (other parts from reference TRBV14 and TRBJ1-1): EAGVTQFPSHSVIEKGQTVTLRCDPISGHDNLYWYRRVMGKEIKFLLHFVKESKQDESGMPNNRFLAERTGGTYSTLKVQPAELEDSGVYFCASSQVTGHTEAFFGQGTRLTVV.

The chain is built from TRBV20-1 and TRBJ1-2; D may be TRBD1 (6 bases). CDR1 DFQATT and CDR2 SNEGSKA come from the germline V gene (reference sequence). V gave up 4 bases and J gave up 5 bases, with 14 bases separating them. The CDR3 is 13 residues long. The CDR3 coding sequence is TGCAGTGCTACCCCGCAACAGGGTTATGGCTACACCTTC. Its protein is CSATPQQGYGYTF.